These 32 T cell receptor beta chains were sequenced from one sample in a study of T cells after yellow fever vaccination. TCRdb ran MiXCR on the 5' RACE reads and lists one entry per CDR3 protein. Here the sample spans more than 65,000 distinct CDR3 sequences, 5% to 6.5% being singletons. The source was CD4+ T cells sorted from PBMCs, collected around 15 days after the first yellow fever vaccination. All receptors derive from a man younger than 30 who received the YFV17D yellow fever vaccine.

This clonotype was seen ten or more times. The chain has TRBV6-1 and TRBJ2-3; D uncertain. The CDR3 loop spans 12 amino acids. Germline V gene sequence: CDR1 MNHNS, CDR2 SASEGT. The germline V and J ends were trimmed by 2 bases and 5 bases, with 5 bases remaining between them. Here the CDR3 DNA reads TGTGCCAGCAGTGAATGGGAAGATACGCAGTATTTT. Translation: CASSEWEDTQYF.

This clonotype was counted ten times or more. The J gene is TRBJ1-4, the V gene TRBV4-3, with 8 bases fitting TRBD1. Trimming removed 4 bases from V and 10 bases from J; junction bases left unmatched: 11. In germline, CDR1 is LGHNA, CDR2 YSLEER. This CDR3 has 15 residues. CDR3 in DNA: TGCGCCAGCAGCCTAGAAACAGGGGGGTCCGGAAAACTGTTTTTT. Amino acids: CASSLETGGSGKLFF.

This clonotype appeared a few times. The rearrangement uses TRBV30 and TRBJ2-3; possible D gene TRBD1, 6 bases. CDR3 length: 14 amino acids. V lost 1 base to trimming and J lost 8 bases, with 16 bases between them. CDR1 GTSNPN and CDR2 SVGIG come from the germline V gene (reference sequence). The CDR3 protein is CAWSERGGVGTQYF. The CDR3 DNA follows: TGTGCCTGGAGTGAGAGAGGGGGAGTGGGTACGCAGTATTTT.

There are many counts of this clonotype. V and J are TRBV4-3 and TRBJ2-7; unclear D gene. There are 10 residues in the CDR3. Germline CDR1 reads LGHNA; CDR2 reads YSLEER. V was clipped by 7 bases and J by 5 bases, with 6 bases between them. The DNA for the CDR3 is TGCGCCAGCACCACGGACGAGCAGTACTTC. Residues: CASTTDEQYF.

This clonotype was detected many times. The V gene is TRBV5-6, the J gene TRBJ1-2; 7 nucleotides agree with TRBD1. V dropped 2 bases and J dropped 8; count of bases not matched to a gene: 9. This CDR3 spans 14 amino acids. Germline assignment: CDR1 SGHDT and CDR2 YYEEEE. The CDR3 reads CASSLTDRAAGYTF. The CDR3, as DNA: TGTGCCAGCAGCTTAACCGACAGGGCTGCGGGCTACACCTTC.

This clonotype showed up many times. The J gene is TRBJ2-7, the V gene TRBV20-1; a weak D match, TRBD2 (5 bases). The CDR3 is made up of 14 amino acids. Germline assignment: CDR1 DFQATT and CDR2 SNEGSKA (reference sequence). The V end was cut by 0 bases, the J end by 6 bases, with 15 bases between. CDR3 in DNA: TGCAGTGCTAGAGATCCTTTATCGGACTTCGAGCAGTACTTC. Its translation is CSARDPLSDFEQYF.

The CDR3 DNA sequence: TGTGCCAGCGGCCTCGGACTAGCGGGGAGCGAGCAGTACGTC. Amino acids: CASGLGLAGSEQYV. The rearrangement links TRBV7-9 to TRBJ2-7, with 12 bases identical to TRBD2. Germline CDR1 SEHNR, CDR2 FQNEAQ (reference sequence). The CDR3 is made up of 14 amino acids. V trimming: 8 bases; J trimming: 6 bases; junction bases outside the gene matches: 8.

This clonotype was seen many times. The chain carries TRBV20-1 and TRBJ2-7, with 9 bases matching TRBD1. J was trimmed by 0 bases and V by 7 bases; bases with no gene match: 7. Germline loops: CDR1 DFQATT, CDR2 SNEGSKA (reference sequence). This CDR3 spans 14 amino acids. CDR3 nucleotide sequence: TGCAGTGTCGGGACAGGGTATGGCTCCTACGAGCAGTACGTC. Amino acids: CSVGTGYGSYEQYV.

This clonotype appeared many times. CDR3 sequence reads: CASSWGGTGELFF. In DNA, the CDR3 is TGTGCCAGCAGCTGGGGGGGCACCGGGGAGCTGTTTTTT. This sequence joins TRBV27 and TRBJ2-2; 7 bases map to TRBD2. CDR3 length: 13 amino acids. V lost 6 bases, J lost 4 bases, and 2 bases stayed unmatched. Per germline, CDR1 MNHEY and CDR2 SMNVEV (reference sequence).

This clonotype was seen repeatedly, ten times or more. The chain employs TRBV7-9 and TRBJ2-1; 7 bases align to TRBD2. This CDR3 is built from 15 residues. V lost 5 bases to trimming and J lost 4 bases; unmatched junction nucleotides: 8. Germline V CDR1 and CDR2: SEHNR, FQNEAQ (reference sequence). The CDR3 region has the DNA TGTGCCAGCAGCCCAGCGGGGACCCCTTACAATGAGCAGTTCTTC. This translates into CASSPAGTPYNEQFF. Full variable domain (missing parts from reference TRBV7-9 and TRBJ2-1): DTGVSQNPRHKITKRGQNVTFRCDPISEHNRLYWYRQTLGQGPEFLTYFQNEAQLEKSRLLSDRFSAERPKGSFSTLEIQRTEQGDSAMYLCASSPAGTPYNEQFFGPGTRLTVL.

There are many counts of this clonotype. The V gene is TRBV7-2, the J gene TRBJ2-3; TRBD2 matches at 9 bases. The germline gives CDR1 SGHTA, CDR2 FQGNSA. This CDR3 is 14 amino acids long. V lost 4 bases to trimming and J lost 8 bases; unmatched junction nucleotides: 7. The CDR3 is CASSSERGVRTQYF. The CDR3 nucleotides are TGTGCCAGCAGCTCTGAGCGGGGGGTCCGTACGCAGTATTTT.

There are many counts of this clonotype. CDR3 loop: CSAVESTDTQYF. CDR3 nucleotide sequence: TGCAGTGCGGTGGAAAGCACAGATACGCAGTATTTT. This chain joins TRBV20-1 and TRBJ2-3; D gene ambiguous. Germline CDR1 DFQATT, CDR2 SNEGSKA (reference sequence). CDR3 size: 12 residues. V was trimmed by 6 bases and J by 0 bases, leaving 7 bases between them.

This clonotype showed up many times. This sequence joins TRBV27 and TRBJ1-2; 8 positions agree with TRBD1. Germline V gene lookup returns CDR1 MNHEY and CDR2 SMNVEV (reference sequence). The CDR3 loop spans 13 amino acids. V lost 3 bases to trimming and J lost 8 bases; unmatched junction nucleotides: 5. The CDR3: CASSLGSGGGYTF. The CDR3 DNA sequence: TGTGCCAGCAGTTTGGGGTCAGGGGGCGGCTACACCTTC.

In its sample, this clonotype was seen many times. The chain combines TRBV7-9 with TRBJ2-1; unclear D gene. Germline-derived CDR1 and CDR2 are SEHNR and FQNEAQ (reference sequence). Trimming took off 3 bases at V and 2 bases at J, with 11 bases between the two ends. The CDR3 spans 15 residues. The CDR3 DNA is TGTGCCAGCAGCTTTACAGTCACCACCTACAATGAGCAGTTCTTC. As protein: CASSFTVTTYNEQFF. Supplemented by reference TRBV7-9 and TRBJ2-1, the full variable domain reads DTGVSQNPRHKITKRGQNVTFRCDPISEHNRLYWYRQTLGQGPEFLTYFQNEAQLEKSRLLSDRFSAERPKGSFSTLEIQRTEQGDSAMYLCASSFTVTTYNEQFFGPGTRLTVL.

The table lists this clonotype with many counts. The V call is TRBV7-2, the J call TRBJ1-1; 8 bases line up with TRBD1. From germline, CDR1 is SGHTA and CDR2 FQGNSA. CDR3 length: 14 amino acids. Trimming removed 5 bases from V and 3 bases from J; junction bases left unmatched: 5. CDR3 sequence reads: CASSPQTGDTEAFF. The CDR3 DNA reads TGTGCCAGCAGCCCACAGACAGGGGACACTGAAGCTTTCTTT.

In its sample, this clonotype was seen many times. This chain connects TRBV12-3 or TRBV12-4 to TRBJ1-5; tentatively, D is TRBD1 (6 bases). Trimming left V 4 bases short and J 3 bases short, with 10 bases between. This CDR3 has 14 residues. CDR3 residues: CASSSQGPNQPQHF. The CDR3, as DNA: TGTGCCAGCAGTTCGCAGGGGCCCAATCAGCCCCAGCATTTT.

This clonotype has more than one count but fewer than ten. The gene calls are TRBV5-5 and TRBJ2-7, with no clear D. The CDR3 spans 13 residues. CDR1 and CDR2 (germline): SGHKS, YYEKEE (reference sequence). CDR3 protein: CAISLDGPYEQYV. The CDR3 coding sequence is TGTGCCATCAGCTTGGACGGCCCCTACGAGCAGTACGTC.

This clonotype was counted many times. The chain carries TRBV12-3 or TRBV12-4 and TRBJ1-2; tentatively, D is TRBD1 (6 bases). V lost 7 bases to trimming and J lost 4 bases, with 19 bases between them. The CDR3 length is 15 residues. For the CDR3, the DNA is TGTGCCAGCACTACACGGGAGGGGGGGGCCTATGGCTACACCTTC. This gives the protein CASTTREGGAYGYTF.

This clonotype has a count of ten or more. The rearrangement uses TRBV7-2 and TRBJ2-1; D unclear. Trimming pared 2 bases from V and 9 bases from J, leaving 8 bases between. There are 12 residues in the CDR3. Germline V CDR1 and CDR2: SGHTA, FQGNSA. The CDR3 coding sequence is TGTGCCAGCAGCTTAATAGTACTTGAGCAGTTCTTC. Amino acid sequence: CASSLIVLEQFF.

This clonotype was seen repeatedly, ten times or more. J is TRBJ2-5 and V is TRBV5-1; D is uncertain. V gave up 0 bases and J gave up 5 bases, with 11 bases separating them. CDR1 SGHRS and CDR2 YFSETQ come from the germline V gene. The CDR3 has 14 residues. The CDR3 region has the DNA TGCGCCAGCAGCTTGGGGCGACGGTCGGAGACCCAGTACTTC. Translated, it gives CASSLGRRSETQYF. Filled out from reference TRBV5-1 and TRBJ2-5, the complete variable domain reads KAGVTQTPRYLIKTRGQQVTLSCSPISGHRSVSWYQQTPGQGLQFLFEYFSETQRNKGNFPGRFSGRQFSNSRSEMNVSTLELGDSALYLCASSLGRRSETQYFGPGTRLLVL.

This clonotype has a count of ten or more. The chain has TRBV20-1 and TRBJ2-7; the D gene is possibly TRBD2 (6 bases). Germline CDR1 and CDR2: DFQATT and SNEGSKA (reference sequence). This CDR3 contains 14 residues. V lost 6 bases and J lost 0, with 15 bases in between. Here the CDR3 reads CSARDSRSSYEQYF. CDR3 bases: TGCAGTGCGAGGGACTCCCGGAGCTCCTACGAGCAGTACTTC.

This chain links TRBV28 with TRBJ2-3; D gene ambiguous. The CDR3 sequence is 14 residues long. Germline V lookup: CDR1 MDHEN, CDR2 SYDVKM. V gave up 3 bases and J gave up 2 bases, with 9 bases separating them. DNA of the CDR3: TGTGCCAGCAGTTTTGGCGGCTACACAGATACGCAGTATTTT. Its translation is CASSFGGYTDTQYF. The full variable domain, in which reference TRBV28 and TRBJ2-3 provide the parts outside the CDR3, is DVKVTQSSRYLVKRTGEKVFLECVQDMDHENMFWYRQDPGLGLRLIYFSYDVKMKEKGDIPEGYSVSREKKERFSLILESASTNQTSMYLCASSFGGYTDTQYFGPGTRLTVL.

This clonotype was seen a few times. This sequence joins TRBV5-4 and TRBJ1-1; maybe TRBD1 (6 bases). CDR3 length equals 14 residues. Deletions cut 2 bases from V and 5 bases from J, with 13 bases between. Germline V gives CDR1 SGHNT, CDR2 YYREEE (reference sequence). CDR3 coding DNA: TGTGCCAGCAGCTTATCAGGGGTTAGGACTGAAGCTTTCTTT. As protein: CASSLSGVRTEAFF.

This clonotype was observed many times. This rearrangement joins TRBV11-2 to TRBJ2-7; D unclear. V lost 1 base and J 7 bases, leaving 14 bases between the germline ends. CDR3 size: 14 residues. Germline assignment: CDR1 SGHAT and CDR2 FQNNGV. In DNA, the CDR3 is TGTGCCAGCAGCTTAGGTCGGAAAAGAGGAGAGCAGTACTTC. This encodes CASSLGRKRGEQYF.

On this clonotype: A much larger clone is a single base away; this may be a read error. In nucleotides, the CDR3 is TGCGCCAGCAGCCCAGCGTGGGTACAAGAGACCCAGTACTTC. Protein product: CASSPAWVQETQYF. The rearrangement links TRBV4-3 to TRBJ2-5; D gene unclear. The CDR3 runs to 14 residues. Deletions cut 4 bases from V and 2 bases from J, with 11 bases between. Germline loops: CDR1 LGHNA, CDR2 YSLEER.

In its sample, this clonotype was seen many times. The genes are TRBV10-2 and TRBJ2-5, with D unresolved. Germline V gene lookup returns CDR1 WSHSY and CDR2 SAAADI. CDR3 size: 13 residues. With 8 bases removed from V and 5 bases from J, the gap between germline ends came to 15 bases. The CDR3 here is CASSVSGRETQYF. The CDR3 DNA reads as TGCGCCAGCTCGGTTTCAGGCCGGGAGACCCAGTACTTC.

This clonotype was counted many times. The genes are TRBV4-2 and TRBJ2-5; TRBD2 aligns across 13 bases. Germline-derived CDR1 and CDR2 are LGHNA and YNFKEQ. This CDR3 is 19 amino acids long. Losses at the gene ends were 4 bases for V and 10 bases for J; bases not matched to a gene: 21. CDR3 loop: CASSLRLAGGKPAVWDQYF. CDR3 nucleotide sequence: TGTGCCAGCAGCCTTAGACTAGCGGGGGGCAAGCCTGCGGTTTGGGACCAGTACTTC.

Many counts were recorded for this clonotype. The rearrangement uses TRBV7-2 and TRBJ1-5; a weak D match, TRBD1 (5 bases). Trimming pared 3 bases from V and 2 bases from J, leaving 11 bases between. The CDR3 is 15 amino acids. CDR1 is SGHTA, CDR2 FQGNSA, per germline. CDR3 sequence: CASSFLTGGNQPQHF. The CDR3 nucleotides read TGTGCCAGCAGCTTCCTCACAGGCGGCAATCAGCCCCAGCATTTT. The entire variable domain, with the rest obtained from reference TRBV7-2 and TRBJ1-5, is as follows: GAGVSQSPSNKVTEKGKDVELRCDPISGHTALYWYRQSLGQGLEFLIYFQGNSAPDKSGLPSDRFSAERTGGSVSTLTIQRTQQEDSAVYLCASSFLTGGNQPQHFGDGTRLSIL.

The sample holds many counts of this clonotype. The V call is TRBV7-9, the J call TRBJ1-2; TRBD1 aligns across 8 bases. The CDR3 is made up of 13 amino acids. Germline CDR1 SEHNR, CDR2 FQNEAQ (reference sequence). V shed 5 bases and J 8 bases; nucleotides not matched to a gene: 7. The CDR3 loop reads CASSPDRAYGYTF. The DNA of the CDR3 is TGTGCCAGCAGCCCGGACAGGGCTTACGGCTACACCTTC.

This clonotype was seen at least ten times. The DNA of the CDR3 is TGCAGTGCCAGGGCCCCGGACGGAACCTACGAGCAGTACGTC. This codes for CSARAPDGTYEQYV. The chain carries TRBV20-1 and TRBJ2-7, with a possible D match to TRBD1 (5 bases). CDR1 DFQATT and CDR2 SNEGSKA come from the germline V gene (reference sequence). The CDR3 covers 14 residues. With 6 bases removed from V and 2 bases from J, the gap between germline ends came to 17 bases.

Many counts were recorded for this clonotype. The genes are TRBV20-1 and TRBJ2-2; 9 bases line up with TRBD2. The CDR3 covers 14 residues. Looked up from germline, CDR1 is DFQATT and CDR2 is SNEGSKA (reference sequence). Trimming took 5 bases from V and 4 from J; bases not matched to a gene: 5. CDR3 DNA: TGCAGTGCTTTAGCGGGGGAACGCACCGGGGAGCTGTTTTTT. Its protein is CSALAGERTGELFF.

In its sample, this clonotype was seen a few times. This chain uses TRBV7-3 with TRBJ2-1; D not resolved. Deletions cut 3 bases from V and 1 base from J, with 10 bases between. The length of the CDR3 is 15 residues. CDR1 and CDR2 (germline): SGHTA, FQGTGA. CDR3 sequence (DNA): TGTGCCAGCAGCTTCGGGCCCGTTTCCTACAATGAGCAGTTCTTC. Translating it yields CASSFGPVSYNEQFF.